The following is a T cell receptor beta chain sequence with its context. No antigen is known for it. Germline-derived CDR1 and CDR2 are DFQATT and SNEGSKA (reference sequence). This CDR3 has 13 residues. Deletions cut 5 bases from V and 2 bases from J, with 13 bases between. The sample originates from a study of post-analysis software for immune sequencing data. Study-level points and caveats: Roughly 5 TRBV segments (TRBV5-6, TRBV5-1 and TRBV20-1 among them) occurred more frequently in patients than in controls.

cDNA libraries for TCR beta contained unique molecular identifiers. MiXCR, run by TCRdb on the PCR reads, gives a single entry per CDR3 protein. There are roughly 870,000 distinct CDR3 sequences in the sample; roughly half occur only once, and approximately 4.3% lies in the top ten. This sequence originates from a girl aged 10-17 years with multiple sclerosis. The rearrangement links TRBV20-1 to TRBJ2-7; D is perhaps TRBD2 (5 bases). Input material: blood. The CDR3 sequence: CSAPGESTYEQYF. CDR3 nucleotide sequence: TGCAGTGCTCCTGGGGAGAGCACCTACGAGCAGTACTTC.